This TCR beta chain was retrieved from a study of blood T cell repertoires in COVID-19. Study context: For recovered donors of Cohort 3, there were two negative PCRs, clearance, or symptom resolution. Samples taken during acute and convalescent COVID-19 were collected in the United States, Italy and Spain.

Recruitment covered some 25 US areas and drew participants whose ages spanned roughly 18 to 100 years. In assigning cohorts, the study relied on participant-reported clinical history. CDR3 length equals 15 residues. The ends were cut back, 6 bases at V and 4 bases at J, with 18 bases in the middle. Germline CDR1 reads LNHDA; CDR2 reads SQIVND (reference sequence). The data were produced by immunoSEQ multiplex PCR, yet TCRdb's version contains in-frame clones alone and is incomplete. This repertoire shows over 110,000 clones, 84% found once; its top ten account for 3.9%. This chain uses TRBV19 with TRBJ2-5; a possible D gene is TRBD1 (6 bases). What was sequenced was PBMCs or T cells enriched from blood (not recorded which). The source is a man between 50 and 59 years old in a cohort exposed to, infected with or recovered from COVID-19 (not recorded which). The CDR3 DNA reads TGTGCCAGTAGAAAATGGCAGGGGTCGGGAGAGACCCAGTACTTC. The encoded protein is CASRKWQGSGETQYF.